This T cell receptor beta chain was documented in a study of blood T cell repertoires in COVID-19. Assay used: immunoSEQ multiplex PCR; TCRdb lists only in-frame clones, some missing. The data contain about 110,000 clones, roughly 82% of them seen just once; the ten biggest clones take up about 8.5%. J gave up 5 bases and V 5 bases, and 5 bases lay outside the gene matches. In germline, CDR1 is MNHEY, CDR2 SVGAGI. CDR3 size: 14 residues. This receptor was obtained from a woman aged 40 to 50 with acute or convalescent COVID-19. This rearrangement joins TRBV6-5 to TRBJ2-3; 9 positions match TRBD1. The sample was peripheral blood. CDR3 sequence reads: CASSLRQGEDTQYF. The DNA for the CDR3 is TGTGCCAGCAGTCTCCGACAGGGGGAAGATACGCAGTATTTT.